The 31 T cell receptor beta chains listed next were all sequenced from one sample in a study of shared clonotypes between healthy human individuals. TCRdb keeps only in-frame clones here, not all; method: immunoSEQ multiplex PCR. The sample consists of about 2 million clones, roughly 96% of them appearing once. Specimen: naive CD4+ T cells sorted from blood. Subset in this sample: CD45RA+ positively selected. The receptors here all came from a man aged 18 to 30 in good health.

This chain connects TRBV5-6 to TRBJ1-6; no reliable D call. The CDR3 covers 15 residues. V lost 1 base and J 7 bases, leaving 12 bases between the germline ends. CDR1 and CDR2 (germline): SGHDT, YYEEEE. In DNA, the CDR3 is TGTGCCAGCAGCTTGTTAGAGACACCCAATTCACCCCTCCACTTT. Translation gives CASSLLETPNSPLHF.

This chain joins TRBV2 and TRBJ2-1; D might be TRBD1 (6 bases). With 6 bases removed from V and 1 base from J, the gap between germline ends came to 13 bases. CDR3 length equals 15 residues. CDR1 is SNHLY and CDR2 is FYNNEI in the germline V gene. This CDR3 is CASRRGTFSYNEQFF. Written as DNA, the CDR3 is TGTGCCAGCAGGAGAGGGACATTTTCCTACAATGAGCAGTTCTTC.

This clone was seen once. This chain connects TRBV28 to TRBJ2-2, with 8 bases aligning to TRBD1. CDR3 length: 17 residues. Trimming at V came to 4 bases and at J to 7 bases, leaving 14 bases not matched to a gene. Germline values: CDR1 MDHEN, CDR2 SYDVKM. CDR3 region: CASSSSPWTGRGGELFF. In DNA form, the CDR3 reads TGTGCCAGCAGTTCCTCACCTTGGACAGGGCGGGGCGGGGAGCTGTTTTTT.

The rearrangement links TRBV9 to TRBJ1-4, with TRBD1 as a possible D gene (6 bases). The CDR3 has 13 residues. V lost 6 bases to trimming and J lost 8 bases, with 14 bases between them. In germline, CDR1 is SGDLS, CDR2 YYNGEE. This CDR3 is CASTRTDGEKLFF. In DNA form, the CDR3 reads TGTGCCAGCACCCGGACAGATGGGGAAAAACTGTTTTTT.

This clone was picked up one time. The V and J genes are TRBV7-2 and TRBJ2-7, with TRBD2 identical over 15 bases. The CDR3 has 17 residues. Germline-derived CDR1 and CDR2 are SGHTA and FQGNSA. Germline trimming cut 5 bases from V and 4 bases from J; bases unmatched to any gene: 9. The CDR3 DNA sequence: TGTGCCAGCAGCCCGGGGACTAGCGGGAGGCCGCTTTACGAGCAGTACTTC. Encoded protein: CASSPGTSGRPLYEQYF.

The V gene is TRBV14, the J gene TRBJ2-6; D is unresolved. Trimming stripped 8 bases from V and 0 bases from J, with 5 bases between. This CDR3 spans 13 amino acids. Germline V gene lookup returns CDR1 SGHDN and CDR2 FVKESK. The CDR3 DNA reads TGTGCCAGCGGGATCTCTGGGGCCAACGTCCTGACTTTC. Amino acid sequence: CASGISGANVLTF.

This chain joins TRBV6-6 and TRBJ1-1; no clear D gene. Trimming removed 5 bases at V and 5 bases at J, with 18 bases between. CDR3 length equals 15 residues. CDR1 MNHNY and CDR2 SVGAGI come from the germline V gene (reference sequence). CDR3: CASSALRRVGTEAFF. The CDR3 DNA reads TGTGCCAGCAGTGCCCTCCGAAGGGTTGGAACTGAAGCTTTCTTT.

This rearrangement joins TRBV6-1 to TRBJ2-1; 9 bases match TRBD2. This CDR3 contains 16 residues. Germline trimming cut 4 bases from V and 0 bases from J; bases unmatched to any gene: 4. Germline assignment: CDR1 MNHNS and CDR2 SASEGT. The CDR3 sequence is CASSGLSGSSYNEQFF. The CDR3 DNA reads TGTGCCAGCAGTGGGCTTAGCGGGAGCTCCTACAATGAGCAGTTCTTC.

This clone has just one count. The V call is TRBV10-1, the J call TRBJ2-3; D is uncertain. V gave up 2 bases and J gave up 6 bases, with 15 bases separating them. Germline V gives CDR1 WNHNN, CDR2 SYGVQD (reference sequence). The CDR3 sequence is 15 residues long. The CDR3 here is CASSEAGLRADTQYF. CDR3 coding DNA: TGCGCCAGCAGTGAGGCAGGCCTACGCGCGGATACGCAGTATTTT.

This chain connects TRBV14 to TRBJ1-6; 8 nucleotides agree with TRBD1. J was trimmed by 0 bases and V by 3 bases; bases with no gene match: 7. CDR1 is SGHDN and CDR2 is FVKESK in the germline V gene. The CDR3 extends over 18 amino acids. The CDR3 here is CASSQRTGKSSYNSPLHF. CDR3 in DNA: TGTGCCAGCAGCCAGAGGACAGGGAAAAGCTCCTATAATTCACCCCTCCACTTT.

The CDR3 region is CAIGKGGIGNTIYF. CDR3 nucleotides: TGTGCCATCGGCAAGGGGGGGATTGGAAACACCATATATTTT. The gene calls are TRBV10-3 and TRBJ1-3, with D perhaps TRBD1 (6 bases). V shed 8 bases and J shed 3 bases, with 14 bases lying between them. CDR1 ENHRY and CDR2 SYGVKD come from the germline V gene. The CDR3 contains 14 residues.

This sequence joins TRBV10-1 and TRBJ2-7, with D uncertain. Between the trimmed V and J ends, which lost 0 bases and 2 bases, there was a span of 11 bases. The CDR3 runs 15 residues. Per germline, CDR1 WNHNN and CDR2 SYGVQD (reference sequence). The DNA for the CDR3 is TGCGCCAGCAGTGAGTCGACGGGTTTGACCTACGAGCAGTACTTC. Encoded protein: CASSESTGLTYEQYF.

This rearrangement joins TRBV28 to TRBJ1-1; 9 bases map to TRBD1. The CDR3 totals 14 residues. The ends lost 3 bases at V and 4 bases at J; junction bases unmatched: 3. Per germline, CDR1 MDHEN and CDR2 SYDVKM. This chain's CDR3 is CASSFRDRVTEAFF. CDR3 sequence (DNA): TGTGCCAGCAGTTTCCGGGACAGGGTCACTGAAGCTTTCTTT.

The chain has TRBV5-1 and TRBJ2-6; D call uncertain. CDR3 length: 14 amino acids. The germline V and J ends were trimmed by 4 bases and 1 base, with 6 bases remaining between them. CDR1 is SGHRS, CDR2 YFSETQ, per germline. This chain's CDR3 is CASSPRSGANVLTF. The CDR3 DNA follows: TGCGCCAGCAGCCCGAGGTCTGGGGCCAACGTCCTGACTTTC.

The V gene is TRBV5-1, the J gene TRBJ2-5, with D unclear. Per the germline V gene, CDR1 is SGHRS and CDR2 is YFSETQ. The CDR3 covers 15 residues. V lost 0 bases and J 7 bases, leaving 16 bases between the germline ends. CDR3 residues: CASSLAQPPSGTQYF. The CDR3 DNA reads as TGCGCCAGCAGCTTGGCCCAGCCCCCCTCCGGGACCCAGTACTTC. Drawing the rest from reference TRBV5-1 and TRBJ2-5, the complete variable domain is KAGVTQTPRYLIKTRGQQVTLSCSPISGHRSVSWYQQTPGQGLQFLFEYFSETQRNKGNFPGRFSGRQFSNSRSEMNVSTLELGDSALYLCASSLAQPPSGTQYFGPGTRLLVL.

This clone has just one count. The chain has TRBV5-1 and TRBJ2-1, with 12 nucleotides matching TRBD2. V dropped 2 bases and J dropped 5; count of bases not matched to a gene: 2. This CDR3 has 15 residues. Per the germline V gene, CDR1 is SGHRS and CDR2 is YFSETQ. The CDR3 DNA reads TGCGCCAGCAGCTTTGGACTAGCGGGGAACAATGAGCAGTTCTTC. It yields the protein CASSFGLAGNNEQFF. The full variable domain, completed using reference TRBV5-1 and TRBJ2-1, is KAGVTQTPRYLIKTRGQQVTLSCSPISGHRSVSWYQQTPGQGLQFLFEYFSETQRNKGNFPGRFSGRQFSNSRSEMNVSTLELGDSALYLCASSFGLAGNNEQFFGPGTRLTVL.

The chain employs TRBV10-3 and TRBJ2-5; D not certain. The germline V and J ends were trimmed by 3 bases and 3 bases, with 8 bases remaining between them. The germline CDR1 and CDR2 sequences are ENHRY and SYGVKD. The CDR3 has 13 amino acids. CDR3 protein: CAISDRTKETQYF. CDR3 sequence (DNA): TGTGCCATCAGTGACCGGACCAAAGAGACCCAGTACTTC.

The CDR3 DNA sequence: TGTGCCAGCAGTCCTCGGGAGATTTCCTATGGCTACACCTTC. Its protein product is CASSPREISYGYTF. The rearrangement uses TRBV6-5 and TRBJ1-2; D not certain. Germline values: CDR1 MNHEY, CDR2 SVGAGI. V dropped 5 bases and J dropped 4 bases, with 14 bases sitting between them. This CDR3 has 14 amino acids.

The gene calls are TRBV10-3 and TRBJ1-1, with TRBD1 as a possible D gene (5 bases). CDR1 is ENHRY, CDR2 SYGVKD, per germline. The CDR3 sequence is 13 residues long. V lost 7 bases, J lost 0 bases, and 9 bases lay in between. The CDR3 nucleotides read TGTGCCATCATGGCAGGGATGAACACTGAAGCTTTCTTT. Protein product: CAIMAGMNTEAFF.

This clone has only a few counts. This sequence joins TRBV27 and TRBJ1-6; no reliable D call. The V gene's germline CDR1 is MNHEY and CDR2 SMNVEV (reference sequence). Deletions cut 3 bases from V and 16 bases from J, with 13 bases between. This CDR3 is 12 amino acids long. The CDR3 sequence: CASSFPGNRLHF. The CDR3 nucleotides are TGTGCCAGCAGTTTCCCCGGGAATCGGCTCCACTTT.

The chain is built from TRBV7-8 and TRBJ2-7, with D hard to call. V was trimmed by 1 base and J by 5 bases, leaving 6 bases between them. This CDR3 region has 12 residues. Germline values: CDR1 SGHVS, CDR2 FQNEAQ. CDR3 region: CASSLVSNEQYF. The CDR3 nucleotides read TGTGCCAGCAGCTTAGTTTCTAACGAGCAGTACTTC.

V usage is TRBV28 and J usage is TRBJ1-2; D is ambiguous. CDR3 size: 13 residues. The germline V and J ends were trimmed by 4 bases and 7 bases, with 13 bases remaining between them. Germline V CDR1 and CDR2: MDHEN, SYDVKM. In DNA form, the CDR3 reads TGTGCCAGCAGTTCGACATACCCTGCTGGCTACACCTTC. Its translation is CASSSTYPAGYTF.

V usage is TRBV5-4 and J usage is TRBJ2-7, with D possibly TRBD1 on 6 matching bases. Trimming took off 0 bases at V and 3 bases at J, with 10 bases between the two ends. Germline assignment: CDR1 SGHNT and CDR2 YYREEE (reference sequence). CDR3 length equals 14 residues. CDR3 sequence (DNA): TGTGCCAGCAGCTTGGAGGGACAAAACTACGAGCAGTACTTC. It translates to CASSLEGQNYEQYF.

A word on this clone: The sample has other DNA sequences that encode this CDR3 too. The CDR3 loop reads CASSPTGARETQYF. The CDR3 DNA follows: TGCGCCAGCAGCCCGACAGGAGCCAGGGAGACCCAGTACTTC. V is TRBV5-1 and J is TRBJ2-5, with D perhaps matching TRBD1 (6 bases). V gave up 4 bases and J gave up 5 bases, with 15 bases separating them. From germline, CDR1 is SGHRS and CDR2 YFSETQ. The CDR3 loop spans 14 amino acids.

The V gene is TRBV30, the J gene TRBJ2-7; tentatively, D is TRBD1 (7 bases). Germline CDR1 and CDR2: GTSNPN and SVGIG (reference sequence). The CDR3 has 17 amino acids. CDR3 sequence reads: CARTEVTAGGGSYEQYF. For the CDR3, the DNA is TGTGCACGTACTGAAGTTACGGCAGGGGGAGGCTCCTACGAGCAGTACTTC.

The chain employs TRBV5-6 and TRBJ1-1, with D unresolved. Trimming pared 4 bases from V and 5 bases from J, leaving 15 bases between. Germline V gene sequence: CDR1 SGHDT, CDR2 YYEEEE. The CDR3 totals 14 residues. CDR3 loop: CASSQYQVGTEAFF. Here the CDR3 DNA reads TGTGCCAGCAGCCAATACCAGGTAGGGACTGAAGCTTTCTTT.

The J gene is TRBJ2-5, the V gene TRBV10-3; D remains unclear. The V end lost 6 bases, the J end lost 2 bases, and 7 bases lay between the germline ends. The CDR3 consists of 12 residues. Germline V gene data show CDR1 as ENHRY and CDR2 as SYGVKD. The CDR3 region has the DNA TGTGCCATCAGCCTAGGGCAAGAGACCCAGTACTTC. Protein: CAISLGQETQYF.

Of note for this clone: Different DNA sequences within this sample yield the same CDR3. This rearrangement joins TRBV28 to TRBJ2-3, with 9 bases identical to TRBD2. Germline values: CDR1 MDHEN, CDR2 SYDVKM. The trim removed 4 bases at V and 0 bases at J, leaving 5 bases unmatched. There are 16 residues in the CDR3. CDR3: CASSSPTSGSTDTQYF. CDR3 nucleotides: TGTGCCAGCAGTTCTCCGACTAGCGGAAGCACAGATACGCAGTATTTT.

Worth noting for this clone: Without the conserved terminal phenylalanine or tryptophan, this CDR3 likely stems from a read error. V is TRBV7-9 and J is TRBJ1-2; 7 nucleotides align to TRBD1. The CDR3 totals 14 residues. Germline V gives CDR1 SEHNR, CDR2 FQNEAQ (reference sequence). The J segment lost 8 bases and the V segment lost 4 bases, leaving 10 bases of the junction unmatched. This CDR3 is CASSSVQRGQGYTL. The CDR3 nucleotides read TGTGCCAGCAGCTCGGTACAGAGGGGGCAGGGCTACACCCTC.

The chain carries TRBV29-1 and TRBJ2-3; 9 nucleotides align to TRBD2. The CDR3 is made up of 16 amino acids. Germline CDR1 and CDR2: SQVTM and ANQGSEA. With V trimmed by 4 bases and J by 3 bases, 11 bases remained unmatched. CDR3 protein: CSVASGFSGRTDTQYF. For the CDR3, the DNA is TGCAGCGTTGCGTCGGGGTTTAGCGGGAGAACAGATACGCAGTATTTT.

Remarks on this clone: This same CDR3 is encoded by further DNA sequences in the sample. The chain carries TRBV20-1 and TRBJ2-5; D unresolved. V was clipped by 3 bases and J by 5 bases, with 4 bases between them. The germline V gene encodes CDR1 DFQATT and CDR2 SNEGSKA (reference sequence). CDR3 length equals 10 residues. The CDR3 nucleotides read TGCAGTGCTAGGAGGGAGACCCAGTACTTC. It encodes CSARRETQYF.